This T cell receptor beta chain was captured in a study of T-cell memory formation after mild COVID-19. Study-level findings and limits: Day 15 to 85 contracting clones showed balanced CD4/CD8; day 15 to 37 expanders favored CD4+.

V lost 4 bases, J lost 6 bases, and 5 bases stayed unmatched. Germline assignment: CDR1 MNHNS and CDR2 SASEGT. This CDR3 spans 14 amino acids. After 5'RACE with constant-segment primers, TCR alpha and TCR beta cDNA libraries carrying sample barcodes and UMIs were obtained. TCRdb independently ran MiXCR on the 5' RACE reads; one entry per CDR3 protein. In the table there are fewer than 350,000 distinct CDR3 sequences, about a sixth of which are singletons. A few counts support this clonotype. Its cognate antigen is unknown. This clonotype originated in a man between 18 and 29 years old who had mild COVID-19 (a few samples of this study predate the infection). Cell type and time point are not known. The rearrangement links TRBV6-1 to TRBJ1-5; TRBD1 matches 8 bases. Sequenced material: PBMCs or a T cell subset sorted from them (not recorded which). The CDR3: CASSGGTGGQPQHF. The DNA for the CDR3 is TGTGCCAGCAGTGGCGGGACAGGAGGTCAGCCCCAGCATTTT.